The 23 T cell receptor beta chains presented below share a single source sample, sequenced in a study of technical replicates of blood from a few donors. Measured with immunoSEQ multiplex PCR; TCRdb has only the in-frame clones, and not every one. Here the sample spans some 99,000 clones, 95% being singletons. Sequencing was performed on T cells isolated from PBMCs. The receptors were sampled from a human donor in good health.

The CDR3 sequence: CASSLVAGPTYEQYF. The CDR3 nucleotides read TGTGCCAGCAGCTTAGTAGCGGGGCCTACCTACGAGCAGTACTTC. The rearrangement links TRBV7-8 to TRBJ2-7; 8 bases line up with TRBD2. V lost 1 base and J lost 2; bases outside the gene matches: 4. Germline CDR1 SGHVS, CDR2 FQNEAQ. The CDR3 has 15 amino acids.

The DNA of the CDR3 is TGTGCCAGCACGCAGGGTGGAAGGGCTTCCTACGAGCAGTACTTC. This sequence encodes CASTQGGRASYEQYF. V usage is TRBV28 and J usage is TRBJ2-7; D may be TRBD1 (5 bases). The CDR3 is 15 residues long. The germline gives CDR1 MDHEN, CDR2 SYDVKM. V gave up 7 bases and J gave up 1 base, with 17 bases separating them.

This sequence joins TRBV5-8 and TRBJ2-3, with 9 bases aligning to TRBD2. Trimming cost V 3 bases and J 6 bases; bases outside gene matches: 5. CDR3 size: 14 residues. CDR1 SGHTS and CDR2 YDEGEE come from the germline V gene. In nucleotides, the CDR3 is TGTGCCAGCAGCTGGGGACTAGCATCGGATACGCAGTATTTT. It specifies CASSWGLASDTQYF. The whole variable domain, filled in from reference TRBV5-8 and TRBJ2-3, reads EAGVTQSPTHLIKTRGQQATLRCSPISGHTSVYWYQQALGLGLQFLLWYDEGEERNRGNFPPRFSGRQFPNYSSELNVNALELEDSALYLCASSWGLASDTQYFGPGTRLTVL.

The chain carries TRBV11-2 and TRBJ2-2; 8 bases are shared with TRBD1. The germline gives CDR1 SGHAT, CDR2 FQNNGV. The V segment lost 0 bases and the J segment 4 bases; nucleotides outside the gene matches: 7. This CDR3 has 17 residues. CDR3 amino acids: CASSLDYRTGTTGELFF. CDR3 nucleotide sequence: TGTGCCAGCAGCTTAGATTATCGGACAGGGACCACCGGGGAGCTGTTTTTT.

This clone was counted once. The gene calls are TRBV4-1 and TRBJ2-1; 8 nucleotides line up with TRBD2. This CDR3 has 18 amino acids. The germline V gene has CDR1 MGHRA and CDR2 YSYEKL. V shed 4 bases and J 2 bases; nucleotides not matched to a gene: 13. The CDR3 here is CASSPNRYGLAAYNEQFF. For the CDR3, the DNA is TGCGCCAGCAGCCCAAACCGTTACGGACTAGCAGCCTACAATGAGCAGTTCTTC.

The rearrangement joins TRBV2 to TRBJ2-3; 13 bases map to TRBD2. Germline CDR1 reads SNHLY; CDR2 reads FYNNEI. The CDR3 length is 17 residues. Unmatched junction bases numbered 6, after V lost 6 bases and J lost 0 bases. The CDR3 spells CASRTGTSGASTDTQYF. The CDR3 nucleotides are TGTGCCAGCAGAACCGGGACTAGCGGGGCTAGCACAGATACGCAGTATTTT. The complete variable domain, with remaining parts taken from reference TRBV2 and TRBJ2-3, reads EPEVTQTPSHQVTQMGQEVILRCVPISNHLYFYWYRQILGQKVEFLVSFYNNEISEKSEIFDDQFSVERPDGSNFTLKIRSTKLEDSAMYFCASRTGTSGASTDTQYFGPGTRLTVL.

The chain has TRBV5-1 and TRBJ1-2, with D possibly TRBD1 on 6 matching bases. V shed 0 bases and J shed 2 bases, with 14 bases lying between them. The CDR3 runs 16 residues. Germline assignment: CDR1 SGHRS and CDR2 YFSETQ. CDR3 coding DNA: TGCGCCAGCAGCTTGGAACGAGGGGGTAAGAACTATGGCTACACCTTC. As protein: CASSLERGGKNYGYTF.

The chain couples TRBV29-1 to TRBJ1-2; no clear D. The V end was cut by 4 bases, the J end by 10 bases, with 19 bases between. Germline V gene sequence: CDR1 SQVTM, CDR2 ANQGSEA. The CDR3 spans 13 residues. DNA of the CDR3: TGCAGCGTTGGCGGTGCCGCCCCAGAGGACTACACCTTC. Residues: CSVGGAAPEDYTF.

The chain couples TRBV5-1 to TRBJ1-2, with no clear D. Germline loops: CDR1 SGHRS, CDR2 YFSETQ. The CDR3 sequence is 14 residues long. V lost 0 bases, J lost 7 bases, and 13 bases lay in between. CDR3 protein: CASSLELGSGGYTF. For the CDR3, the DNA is TGCGCCAGCAGCTTGGAGTTGGGGAGCGGTGGCTACACCTTC.

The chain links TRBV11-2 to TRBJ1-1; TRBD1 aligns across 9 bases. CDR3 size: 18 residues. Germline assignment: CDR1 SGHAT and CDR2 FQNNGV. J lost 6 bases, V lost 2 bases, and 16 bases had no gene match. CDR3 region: CASSLFFRDRVTVPEAFF. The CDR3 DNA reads TGTGCCAGCAGCTTATTTTTTCGGGACAGGGTGACAGTCCCTGAAGCTTTCTTT.

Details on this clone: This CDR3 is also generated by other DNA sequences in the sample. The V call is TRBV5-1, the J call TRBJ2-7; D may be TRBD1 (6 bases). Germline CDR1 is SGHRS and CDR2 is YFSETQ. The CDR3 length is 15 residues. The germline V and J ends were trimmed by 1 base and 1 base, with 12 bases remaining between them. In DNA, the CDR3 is TGCGCCAGCAGCTTGAGCCAGGGGAGATCCTACGAGCAGTACTTC. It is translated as CASSLSQGRSYEQYF.

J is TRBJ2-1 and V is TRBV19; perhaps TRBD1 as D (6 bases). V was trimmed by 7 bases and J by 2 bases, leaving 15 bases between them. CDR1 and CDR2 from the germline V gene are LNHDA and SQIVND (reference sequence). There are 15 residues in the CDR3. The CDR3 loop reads CASKETGVAYNEQFF. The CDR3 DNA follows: TGTGCCAGTAAAGAGACAGGTGTAGCCTACAATGAGCAGTTCTTC.

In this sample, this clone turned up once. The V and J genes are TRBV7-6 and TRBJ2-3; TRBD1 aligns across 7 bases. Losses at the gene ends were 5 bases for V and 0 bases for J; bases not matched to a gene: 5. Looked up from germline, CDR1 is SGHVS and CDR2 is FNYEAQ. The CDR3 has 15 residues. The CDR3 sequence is CASSERGQSTDTQYF. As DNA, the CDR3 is TGTGCCAGCAGCGAACGGGGACAGAGCACAGATACGCAGTATTTT.

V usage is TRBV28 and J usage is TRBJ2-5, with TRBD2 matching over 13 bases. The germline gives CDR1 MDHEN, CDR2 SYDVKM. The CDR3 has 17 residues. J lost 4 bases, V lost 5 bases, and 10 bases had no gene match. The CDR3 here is CASSLLPGTSGTETQYF. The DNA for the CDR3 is TGTGCCAGCAGTCTCCTCCCCGGGACTAGCGGGACAGAGACCCAGTACTTC. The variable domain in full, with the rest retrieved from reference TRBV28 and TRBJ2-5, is DVKVTQSSRYLVKRTGEKVFLECVQDMDHENMFWYRQDPGLGLRLIYFSYDVKMKEKGDIPEGYSVSREKKERFSLILESASTNQTSMYLCASSLLPGTSGTETQYFGPGTRLLVL.

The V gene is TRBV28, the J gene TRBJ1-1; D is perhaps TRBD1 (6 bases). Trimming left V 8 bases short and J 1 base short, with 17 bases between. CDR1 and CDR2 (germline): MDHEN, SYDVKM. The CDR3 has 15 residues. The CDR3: CASRGGAKGNTEAFF. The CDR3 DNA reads TGTGCCAGCCGAGGGGGGGCGAAGGGGAACACTGAAGCTTTCTTT.

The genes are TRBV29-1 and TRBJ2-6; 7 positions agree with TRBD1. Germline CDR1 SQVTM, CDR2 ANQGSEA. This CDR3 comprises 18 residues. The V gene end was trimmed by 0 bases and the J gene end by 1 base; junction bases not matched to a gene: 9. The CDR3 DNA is TGCAGCGTTGAAGATACCGGGACAGATCTGTCTGGGGCCAACGTCCTGACTTTC. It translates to CSVEDTGTDLSGANVLTF.

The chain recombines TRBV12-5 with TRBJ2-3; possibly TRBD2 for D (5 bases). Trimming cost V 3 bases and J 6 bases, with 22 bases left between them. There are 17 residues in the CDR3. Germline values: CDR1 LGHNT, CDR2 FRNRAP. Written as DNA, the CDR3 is TGTGCTAGTGGTTTCCCGACGTTCAAGCGGCACCTTGATACGCAGTATTTT. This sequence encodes CASGFPTFKRHLDTQYF.

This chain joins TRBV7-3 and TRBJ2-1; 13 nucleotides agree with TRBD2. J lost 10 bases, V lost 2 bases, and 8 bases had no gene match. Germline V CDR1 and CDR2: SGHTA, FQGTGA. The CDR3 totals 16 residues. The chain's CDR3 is CASSLRTSGGWGEQFF. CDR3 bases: TGTGCCAGCAGCTTACGGACTAGCGGGGGTTGGGGCGAGCAGTTCTTC.

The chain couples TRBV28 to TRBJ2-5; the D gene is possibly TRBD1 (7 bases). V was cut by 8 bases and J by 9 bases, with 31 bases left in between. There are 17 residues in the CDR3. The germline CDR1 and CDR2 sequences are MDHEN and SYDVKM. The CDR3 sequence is CASGNRGQQIFRGAQYF. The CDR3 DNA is TGTGCCAGCGGCAACAGGGGACAACAGATCTTTAGGGGGGCCCAGTACTTC.

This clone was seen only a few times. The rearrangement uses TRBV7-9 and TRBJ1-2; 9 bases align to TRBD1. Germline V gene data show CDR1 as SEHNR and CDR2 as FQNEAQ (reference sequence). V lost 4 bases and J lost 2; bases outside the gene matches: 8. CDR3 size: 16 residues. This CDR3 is CASSSGGQGGNYGYTF. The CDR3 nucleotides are TGTGCCAGCAGCTCAGGGGGACAGGGAGGGAACTATGGCTACACCTTC.

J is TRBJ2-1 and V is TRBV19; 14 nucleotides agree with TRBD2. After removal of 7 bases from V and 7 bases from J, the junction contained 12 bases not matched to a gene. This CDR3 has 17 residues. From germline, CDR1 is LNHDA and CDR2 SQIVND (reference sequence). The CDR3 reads CASMTSGRAGRGNEQFF. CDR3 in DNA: TGTGCCAGTATGACTAGCGGGAGGGCCGGACGGGGGAATGAGCAGTTCTTC.

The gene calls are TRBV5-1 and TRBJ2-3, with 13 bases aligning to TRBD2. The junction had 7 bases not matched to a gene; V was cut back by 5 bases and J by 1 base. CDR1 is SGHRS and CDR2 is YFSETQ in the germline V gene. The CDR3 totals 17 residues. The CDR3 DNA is TGCGCCAGCAGTCGACTAGCGGGGGGATCGGGCACAGATACGCAGTATTTT. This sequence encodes CASSRLAGGSGTDTQYF.

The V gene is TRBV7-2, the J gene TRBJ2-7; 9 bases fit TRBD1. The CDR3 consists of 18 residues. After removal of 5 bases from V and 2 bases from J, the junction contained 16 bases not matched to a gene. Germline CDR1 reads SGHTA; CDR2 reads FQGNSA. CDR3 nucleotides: TGTGCCAGCAGCCCCAACCCTAATTACGGGACAGGGACCTACGAGCAGTACTTC. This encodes CASSPNPNYGTGTYEQYF.